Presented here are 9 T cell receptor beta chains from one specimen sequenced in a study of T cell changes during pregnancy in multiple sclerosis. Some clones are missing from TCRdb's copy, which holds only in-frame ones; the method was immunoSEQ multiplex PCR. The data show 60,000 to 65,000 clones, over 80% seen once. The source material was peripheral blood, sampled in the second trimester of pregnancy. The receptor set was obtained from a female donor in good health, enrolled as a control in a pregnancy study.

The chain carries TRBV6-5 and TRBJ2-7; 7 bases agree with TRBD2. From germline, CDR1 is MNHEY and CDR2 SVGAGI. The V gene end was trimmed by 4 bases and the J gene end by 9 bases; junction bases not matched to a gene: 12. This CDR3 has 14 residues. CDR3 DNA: TGTGCCAGCAGTTGGAGCGGGACGGGGAGGGGGCAGTACTTC. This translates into CASSWSGTGRGQYF.

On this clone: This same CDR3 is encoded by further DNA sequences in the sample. CDR3 protein: CAWGSGSSRETQYF. CDR3 DNA: TGTGCCTGGGGGAGCGGGAGCAGTCGGGAGACCCAGTACTTC. The V call is TRBV30, the J call TRBJ2-5; 8 nucleotides align to TRBD2. CDR3 length equals 14 residues. The V segment lost 5 bases and the J segment 5 bases; nucleotides outside the gene matches: 10. The germline V gene has CDR1 GTSNPN and CDR2 SVGIG (reference sequence).

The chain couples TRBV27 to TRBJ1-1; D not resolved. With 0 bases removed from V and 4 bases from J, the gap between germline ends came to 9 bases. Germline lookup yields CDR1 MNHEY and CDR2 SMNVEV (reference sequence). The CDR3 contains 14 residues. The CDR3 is CASSLSWASTEAFF. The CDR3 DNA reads TGTGCCAGCAGTTTATCGTGGGCGAGCACTGAAGCTTTCTTT.

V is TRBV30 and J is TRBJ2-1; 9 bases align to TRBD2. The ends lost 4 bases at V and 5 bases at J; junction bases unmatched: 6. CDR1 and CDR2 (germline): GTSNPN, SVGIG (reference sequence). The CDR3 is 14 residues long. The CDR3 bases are TGTGCCTGGAACCTAGCGGGGCCAAACAATGAGCAGTTCTTC. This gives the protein CAWNLAGPNNEQFF. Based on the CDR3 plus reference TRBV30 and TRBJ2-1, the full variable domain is SQTIHQWPATLVQPVGSPLSLECTVEGTSNPNLYWYRQAAGRGLQLLFYSVGIGQISSEVPQNLSASRPQDRQFILSSKKLLLSDSGFYLCAWNLAGPNNEQFFGPGTRLTVL.

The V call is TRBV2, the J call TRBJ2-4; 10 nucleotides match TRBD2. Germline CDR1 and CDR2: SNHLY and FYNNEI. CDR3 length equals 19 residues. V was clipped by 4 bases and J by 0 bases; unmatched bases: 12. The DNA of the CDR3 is TGTGCCAGCAGTGTACAACTAGCGGGGACGGATCTAGCCAAAAACATTCAGTACTTC. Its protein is CASSVQLAGTDLAKNIQYF.

CDR3 in amino acids: CAISDPSSYNEQFF. CDR3 bases: TGTGCCATCAGTGACCCTAGCTCCTACAATGAGCAGTTCTTC. This chain connects TRBV10-3 to TRBJ2-1; D call uncertain. CDR3 size: 14 residues. The germline V gene has CDR1 ENHRY and CDR2 SYGVKD. The V and J ends lost 3 bases and 0 bases respectively, with 6 bases between them.

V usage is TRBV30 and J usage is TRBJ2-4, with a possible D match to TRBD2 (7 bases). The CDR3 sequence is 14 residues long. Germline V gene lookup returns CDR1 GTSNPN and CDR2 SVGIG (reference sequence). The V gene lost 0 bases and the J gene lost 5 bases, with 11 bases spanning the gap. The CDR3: CAWSVLRGQNIQYF. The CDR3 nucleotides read TGTGCCTGGAGTGTACTGCGGGGGCAAAACATTCAGTACTTC.

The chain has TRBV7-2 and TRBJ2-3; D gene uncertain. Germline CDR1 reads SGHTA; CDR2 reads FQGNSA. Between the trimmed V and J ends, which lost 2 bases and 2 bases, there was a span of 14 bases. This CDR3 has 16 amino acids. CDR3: CASSLHPPSTTDTQYF. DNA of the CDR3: TGTGCCAGCAGCTTACACCCACCCAGTACCACAGATACGCAGTATTTT.

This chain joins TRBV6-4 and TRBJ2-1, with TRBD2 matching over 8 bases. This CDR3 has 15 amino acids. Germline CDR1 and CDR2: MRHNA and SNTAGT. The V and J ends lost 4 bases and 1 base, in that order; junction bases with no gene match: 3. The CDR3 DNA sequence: TGTGCCAGCAGTGTGGGCGGGAGGTCCTACAATGAGCAGTTCTTC. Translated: CASSVGGRSYNEQFF.